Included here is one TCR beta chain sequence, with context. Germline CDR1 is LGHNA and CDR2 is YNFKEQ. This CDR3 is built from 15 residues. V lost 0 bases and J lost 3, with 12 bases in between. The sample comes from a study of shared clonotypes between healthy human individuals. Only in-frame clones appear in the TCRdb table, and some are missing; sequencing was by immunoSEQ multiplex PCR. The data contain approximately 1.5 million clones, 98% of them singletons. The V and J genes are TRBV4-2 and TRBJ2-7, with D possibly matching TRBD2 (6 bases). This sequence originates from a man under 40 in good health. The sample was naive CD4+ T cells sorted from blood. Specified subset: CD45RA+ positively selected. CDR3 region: CASSQEWSSDYEQYF. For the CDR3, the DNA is TGTGCCAGCAGCCAAGAGTGGTCTAGCGACTACGAGCAGTACTTC.